Shown below are 8 T cell receptor beta chains from a single sample sequenced in a study of cytomegalovirus exposure and HLA in healthy donors. This PCR relied on a set of 60 Vbeta primers and 13 Jbeta primers. Sequencing was performed with immunoSEQ multiplex PCR; in TCRdb, only in-frame clones are kept and a portion is missing. The sample consists of 83,000 or so clones, about 75% of them appearing once. Sequenced: PBMCs. These receptors were taken from a female donor in good health and CMV-seronegative.

This chain uses TRBV6-1 with TRBJ1-3, with a weak D call TRBD1 (5 bases). The CDR3 has 14 amino acids. Deletions cut 11 bases from V and 0 bases from J, with 14 bases between. The germline CDR1 and CDR2 sequences are MNHNS and SASEGT. CDR3 DNA: TGTGCCGGTCACCGCGGGGGCTCTGGAAACACCATATATTTT. The encoded protein is CAGHRGGSGNTIYF.

This chain connects TRBV14 to TRBJ2-7; no reliable D call. Germline loops: CDR1 SGHDN, CDR2 FVKESK. The CDR3 sequence is 13 residues long. Trimming cost V 1 base and J 7 bases, with 11 bases left between them. CDR3 loop: CASSQVNGWEQYF. The DNA of the CDR3 is TGTGCCAGCAGCCAAGTTAACGGGTGGGAGCAGTACTTC.

The J gene is TRBJ1-5, the V gene TRBV4-2, with 8 bases fitting TRBD1. Trimming cost V 0 bases and J 3 bases; bases outside gene matches: 4. In germline, CDR1 is LGHNA, CDR2 YNFKEQ. This CDR3 is 16 amino acids long. The CDR3 DNA follows: TGTGCCAGCAGCCAAGAGCACAGGGGGATCAATCAGCCCCAGCATTTT. This encodes CASSQEHRGINQPQHF.

V usage is TRBV5-1 and J usage is TRBJ1-1; TRBD1 aligns across 7 bases. The length of the CDR3 is 15 residues. Germline V gene sequence: CDR1 SGHRS, CDR2 YFSETQ. J gave up 4 bases and V 4 bases, and 10 bases lay outside the gene matches. The CDR3 sequence: CASSTTGDGGTEAFF. The CDR3 DNA follows: TGCGCCAGCAGCACAACAGGGGACGGTGGCACTGAAGCTTTCTTT.

The chain has TRBV6-1 and TRBJ1-4; 8 nucleotides line up with TRBD1. Losses at the gene ends were 2 bases for V and 7 bases for J; bases not matched to a gene: 6. The CDR3 runs 15 residues. Germline CDR1 reads MNHNS; CDR2 reads SASEGT. The CDR3 DNA reads TGTGCCAGCAGTGAACAGGGGGCGTTAGGTGAAAAACTGTTTTTT. It is translated as CASSEQGALGEKLFF.

This clone was found once. A read error may produce the germline difference seen at one junction end. The chain couples TRBV7-7 to TRBJ2-5; no definite D call. Germline loops: CDR1 SSHAT, CDR2 FNYEAQ (reference sequence). This CDR3 region has 14 residues. The CDR3 bases are TGTGCTAGCAGCTTAGGGCCAGTTCAAGAGACCCAGTACTTC. This codes for CASSLGPVQETQYF.

The rearrangement uses TRBV6-5 and TRBJ2-5, with TRBD2 as a possible D gene (6 bases). The DNA end is a closer match to TRBJ2-7, so the J assignment may be wrong. CDR1 and CDR2 from the germline V gene are MNHEY and SVGAGI. CDR3 length: 14 residues. CDR3 region: CASSSGSGAYEQYF. The CDR3 nucleotides read TGTGCCAGCAGCTCCGGTTCGGGAGCCTACGAGCAGTACTTC.

The V and J genes are TRBV11-2 and TRBJ1-1; 7 bases map to TRBD1. This CDR3 is built from 15 residues. Germline CDR1 SGHAT, CDR2 FQNNGV. V shed 5 bases and J 0 bases; nucleotides not matched to a gene: 6. CDR3 coding DNA: TGTGCCAGCAGCGTACCGGGACAGCTGAACACTGAAGCTTTCTTT. Protein sequence: CASSVPGQLNTEAFF.